This T cell receptor (beta chain) was sequenced in a study of T cells in Graves' hyperthyroidism and ophthalmopathy. Used for diagnoses were clinical symptoms, serum thyroxine and TRAb, thyroid ultrasound and orbital computed tomography. The PBMCs were sourced from fresh peripheral blood (approximately 9.6 ml). Germline CDR1 is SNHLY and CDR2 is FYNNEI. The CDR3 is made up of 14 amino acids. Trimming pared 3 bases from V and 1 base from J, leaving 10 bases between. The investigators amplified TCR beta CDR3 regions from RNA transcripts. HTBI primers drove first-round RT-PCR of the TCR CDR3. One entry per CDR3 protein results from TCRdb running MiXCR on the multiplex PCR reads. The repertoire has 300,000 to 350,000 distinct CDR3 sequences, 15% to 20% of them found once; the top ten carry roughly a sixth.

This TCR was recovered from a woman aged 40 to 50 with Graves' ophthalmopathy. Material: blood. V gene TRBV2 combines with J gene TRBJ2-7; D gene unclear. CDR3 protein: CASSESILSYEQYF. The DNA for the CDR3 is TGTGCCAGCAGTGAGTCTATCCTTTCCTACGAGCAGTACTTC.